Below, 11 T cell receptor beta chains from the same sample are listed, as sequenced in a study of T cell repertoires in ileal Crohn's disease. Sequencing used immunoSEQ multiplex PCR; TCRdb keeps in-frame clones, though not all of them. The sample lists about 11,000 clones; around 90% were seen once. Regarding time point: inflamed ileum from the surgical specimen. Sequencing was carried out using ileal tissue. The receptors here all came from an adult with Crohn's disease.

J is TRBJ2-1 and V is TRBV5-4; no reliable D call. This CDR3 has 13 residues. Germline CDR1 reads SGHNT; CDR2 reads YYREEE (reference sequence). With 0 bases removed from V and 10 bases from J, the gap between germline ends came to 11 bases. The CDR3 sequence is CASSLDGPREQFF. The CDR3 DNA reads as TGTGCCAGCAGCTTGGACGGACCAAGGGAGCAGTTCTTC.

The gene calls are TRBV19 and TRBJ2-5; possible D gene TRBD1, 6 bases. This CDR3 is 17 amino acids long. Germline V gene lookup returns CDR1 LNHDA and CDR2 SQIVND (reference sequence). The V end was cut by 7 bases, the J end by 4 bases, with 25 bases between. Written as DNA, the CDR3 is TGTGCCAGTAATGGGGTGGGGGCGTCTGATCGTCGAGAGACCCAGTACTTC. Translation gives CASNGVGASDRRETQYF.

This rearrangement joins TRBV7-2 to TRBJ1-5; no clear D gene. The V end lost 3 bases, the J end lost 4 bases, and 13 bases lay between the germline ends. The CDR3 is 15 amino acids. Per the germline V gene, CDR1 is SGHTA and CDR2 is FQGNSA. The CDR3 is CASSFSDRKNQPQHF. The CDR3 nucleotides read TGTGCCAGCAGCTTCTCGGATCGAAAGAATCAGCCCCAGCATTTT.

This chain uses TRBV5-1 with TRBJ1-2, with no clear D. This CDR3 comprises 17 residues. Germline V gene lookup returns CDR1 SGHRS and CDR2 YFSETQ. Trimming left V 4 bases short and J 8 bases short, with 27 bases between. CDR3 nucleotide sequence: TGCGCCAGCAGCCACGACCCGGGCCCCCTAAGCCTTGGCGGCTACACCTTC. Translated: CASSHDPGPLSLGGYTF.

The V and J genes are TRBV5-1 and TRBJ1-1; D is unresolved. V lost 4 bases and J 0 bases, leaving 13 bases between the germline ends. Germline CDR1 is SGHRS and CDR2 is YFSETQ. The CDR3 length is 15 residues. Here the CDR3 DNA reads TGCGCCAGCAGCGAACAGATAGCTCTGAACACTGAAGCTTTCTTT. This gives the protein CASSEQIALNTEAFF.

The rearrangement links TRBV5-4 to TRBJ2-1, with D unresolved. Germline values: CDR1 SGHNT, CDR2 YYREEE (reference sequence). Deletions cut 4 bases from V and 9 bases from J, with 11 bases between. This CDR3 has 12 amino acids. This CDR3 reads CASSLVGGEQFF. In nucleotides, the CDR3 is TGTGCCAGCAGCCTTGTCGGCGGTGAGCAGTTCTTC.

The chain employs TRBV5-1 and TRBJ2-5; D could derive from TRBD1 or TRBD2 (5 bases each). The CDR3 contains 15 residues. V was pared by 4 bases and J by 3 bases, with 16 bases between. Germline lookup yields CDR1 SGHRS and CDR2 YFSETQ. The CDR3 DNA is TGCGCCAGCAGCCGGGACGGCGTGAGGGAAGAGACCCAGTACTTC. Protein product: CASSRDGVREETQYF.

This clone ranks as medium-sized. The chain uses TRBV25-1 and TRBJ2-7, with unresolved D. The germline V and J ends were trimmed by 8 bases and 6 bases, with 11 bases remaining between them. Germline assignment: CDR1 MGHDK and CDR2 SYGVNS. The CDR3 spans 11 residues. For the CDR3, the DNA is TGTGCCAGCTCGGGCCTGGCCGAGCAGTACTTC. The encoded protein is CASSGLAEQYF.

This clone was seen only once. The chain recombines TRBV10-2 with TRBJ2-7; D may be TRBD2 (6 bases). V shed 3 bases and J shed 4 bases, with 13 bases lying between them. This CDR3 is 14 amino acids long. CDR1 is WSHSY, CDR2 SAAADI, per germline. The CDR3 nucleotides read TGCGCCAGCAGTGATCCGACTAGTAGTTACGAGCAGTACGTC. Translating it yields CASSDPTSSYEQYV.

The chain couples TRBV7-9 to TRBJ1-2, with 7 nucleotides matching TRBD1. Germline CDR1 SEHNR, CDR2 FQNEAQ (reference sequence). V gave up 11 bases and J gave up 5 bases; unmatched junction bases: 14. The CDR3 contains 14 residues. The DNA of the CDR3 is TGTGCCCTGACAGGGAGTGCGGCGGGATATGGCTACACCTTC. Translation gives CALTGSAAGYGYTF.

Here the CDR3 reads CASSEEGRAWTDTQYF. Here the CDR3 DNA reads TGCGCCAGTTCGGAGGAGGGGAGGGCCTGGACAGATACGCAGTATTTT. This chain uses TRBV5-1 with TRBJ2-3; 7 positions agree with TRBD2. CDR3 length: 16 amino acids. Germline V gene data show CDR1 as SGHRS and CDR2 as YFSETQ. The J segment lost 3 bases and the V segment lost 8 bases, leaving 15 bases of the junction unmatched.